The text below deals with one TCR beta chain. TCRdb keeps only in-frame clones here, not all; method: immunoSEQ multiplex PCR. The sample contains about 260,000 clones, 83% of which appear only once. The sample comes from a study of blood T cell repertoires in COVID-19. Across the whole study: COVID-19 samples from acute and convalescent phases originated in the United States, Italy and Spain. PBMCs, B-cell-depleted T cells, or T cells were the source of the cDNA or gDNA that made up the material.

Trimming pared 3 bases from V and 1 base from J, leaving 7 bases between. Germline assignment: CDR1 MNHEY and CDR2 SMNVEV (reference sequence). CDR3 length: 14 amino acids. This receptor was taken from a woman in her forties or fifties who had recovered from COVID-19. Specimen: peripheral blood. The chain combines TRBV27 with TRBJ1-5; D call uncertain. CDR3 nucleotides: TGTGCCAGCAGTTTCGCGGGGAGCAATCAGCCCCAGCATTTT. Protein sequence: CASSFAGSNQPQHF.